These 22 T cell receptor beta chains were all obtained from the same sample, sequenced in a study of STAT5B mutations in CD4+ large granular lymphocyte leukemia. Sequencing was performed with immunoSEQ multiplex PCR; in TCRdb, only in-frame clones are kept and a portion is missing. The sample yields 20,000 to 25,000 clones, 79% seen once. Sequencing was performed on CD4+ T cells from blood buffy coats. The receptor set was obtained from a human donor in good health.

The chain is built from TRBV7-6 and TRBJ2-7; D is uncertain. CDR1 is SGHVS, CDR2 FNYEAQ, per germline. Trimming pared 0 bases from V and 2 bases from J, leaving 14 bases between. The CDR3 spans 16 residues. CDR3 sequence (DNA): TGTGCCAGCAGCTTAGCGCGTTTTACCCTTCCCTACGAGCAGTACTTC. Its translation: CASSLARFTLPYEQYF.

V is TRBV11-2 and J is TRBJ2-3, with 9 nucleotides matching TRBD2. V was clipped by 5 bases and J by 2 bases; unmatched bases: 5. This CDR3 has 15 residues. Germline V gene lookup returns CDR1 SGHAT and CDR2 FQNNGV. CDR3 DNA: TGTGCCAGCAGCCCGACTAGCGGATACACAGATACGCAGTATTTT. It codes for CASSPTSGYTDTQYF.

This sequence joins TRBV5-1 and TRBJ2-1; D remains ambiguous. The V end was cut by 0 bases, the J end by 4 bases, with 17 bases between. CDR3 length: 17 amino acids. Germline V lookup: CDR1 SGHRS, CDR2 YFSETQ. The CDR3 here is CASSLGTSIGLYNEQFF. The DNA for the CDR3 is TGCGCCAGCAGCTTGGGGACCTCCATAGGTTTGTACAATGAGCAGTTCTTC.

The chain couples TRBV7-8 to TRBJ1-2; D remains ambiguous. Germline CDR1 and CDR2: SGHVS and FQNEAQ. V gave up 5 bases and J gave up 2 bases, with 15 bases separating them. The CDR3 extends over 15 amino acids. CDR3 nucleotides: TGTGCCAGCAGCGTAATCGGGGTGCCAAACTATGGCTACACCTTC. Its translation: CASSVIGVPNYGYTF.

The chain employs TRBV18 and TRBJ1-6, with D tentatively TRBD1 (5 bases). CDR3 size: 15 residues. Deletions cut 2 bases from V and 7 bases from J, with 12 bases between. Germline V gene lookup returns CDR1 KGHSH and CDR2 LQKENI. The CDR3 region has the DNA TGTGCCAGCTCACCAGGGGGGGTCGAGAATTCACCCCTCCACTTT. Encoded protein: CASSPGGVENSPLHF.

The rearrangement links TRBV6-4 to TRBJ1-1; 8 bases map to TRBD1. The germline V gene has CDR1 MRHNA and CDR2 SNTAGT. The CDR3 consists of 13 residues. The V and J ends lost 6 bases and 4 bases, in that order; junction bases with no gene match: 4. The DNA of the CDR3 is TGTGCCAGCAGGAATACAGGGGGCACTGAAGCTTTCTTT. Translation: CASRNTGGTEAFF.

This chain links TRBV5-1 with TRBJ2-3; D may be TRBD1 or TRBD2 (7 bases each). CDR3 length: 16 amino acids. Germline loops: CDR1 SGHRS, CDR2 YFSETQ. Trimming left V 0 bases short and J 3 bases short, with 14 bases between. The CDR3 is CASSLARGGRTDTQYF. The CDR3 region has the DNA TGCGCCAGCAGCTTGGCCAGGGGGGGAAGAACAGATACGCAGTATTTT. Using reference TRBV5-1 and TRBJ2-3 for the parts outside the CDR3, the full variable domain is KAGVTQTPRYLIKTRGQQVTLSCSPISGHRSVSWYQQTPGQGLQFLFEYFSETQRNKGNFPGRFSGRQFSNSRSEMNVSTLELGDSALYLCASSLARGGRTDTQYFGPGTRLTVL.

The gene calls are TRBV5-1 and TRBJ2-7; D is possibly TRBD1 (5 bases). Per the germline V gene, CDR1 is SGHRS and CDR2 is YFSETQ. Trimming cost V 1 base and J 5 bases, with 16 bases left between them. This CDR3 has 15 amino acids. For the CDR3, the DNA is TGCGCCAGCAGCTTGCTCGGGCAGGGTATCCACGAGCAGTACTTC. Translated, it gives CASSLLGQGIHEQYF.

Here the CDR3 reads CASSPWGRGQTNEKLFF. The DNA for the CDR3 is TGTGCCAGCAGTCCCTGGGGCAGGGGGCAAACTAATGAAAAACTGTTTTTT. V is TRBV27 and J is TRBJ1-4, with 8 bases that match TRBD1. J lost 1 base, V lost 5 bases, and 9 bases had no gene match. CDR3 length equals 17 residues. Germline V lookup: CDR1 MNHEY, CDR2 SMNVEV (reference sequence). Full variable domain (outside the CDR3, taken from reference TRBV27 and TRBJ1-4): EAQVTQNPRYLITVTGKKLTVTCSQNMNHEYMSWYRQDPGLGLRQIYYSMNVEVTDKGDVPEGYKVSRKEKRNFPLILESPSPNQTSLYFCASSPWGRGQTNEKLFFGSGTQLSVL.

CDR3 nucleotides: TGTGCCAGCAGCCAAGGACAGGGAGGTGAAAAACTGTTTTTT. Its translation: CASSQGQGGEKLFF. The chain carries TRBV4-2 and TRBJ1-4; 7 positions match TRBD1. Germline V CDR1 and CDR2: LGHNA, YNFKEQ. Trimming removed 1 base from V and 7 bases from J; junction bases left unmatched: 3. CDR3 size: 14 residues.

The rearrangement joins TRBV6-6 to TRBJ2-2; 9 bases align to TRBD2. The V segment lost 9 bases and the J segment 2 bases; nucleotides outside the gene matches: 4. Germline lookup yields CDR1 MNHNY and CDR2 SVGAGI (reference sequence). The CDR3 covers 14 residues. This CDR3 is CASRTSENTGELFF. The DNA of the CDR3 is TGTGCCAGTAGGACTAGCGAAAACACCGGGGAGCTGTTTTTT.

The chain recombines TRBV9 with TRBJ1-1; D ambiguous. V gave up 2 bases and J gave up 0 bases, with 11 bases separating them. The CDR3 sequence is 15 residues long. Germline lookup yields CDR1 SGDLS and CDR2 YYNGEE. The CDR3 bases are TGTGCCAGCAGCGTGGGTACGGCACTGAACACTGAAGCTTTCTTT. This encodes CASSVGTALNTEAFF. The full variable domain, in which reference TRBV9 and TRBJ1-1 provide the parts outside the CDR3, is DSGVTQTPKHLITATGQRVTLRCSPRSGDLSVYWYQQSLDQGLQFLIQYYNGEERAKGNILERFSAQQFPDLHSELNLSSLELGDSALYFCASSVGTALNTEAFFGQGTRLTVV.

The chain carries TRBV11-3 and TRBJ1-2; TRBD1 aligns across 9 bases. The CDR3 loop spans 15 amino acids. V was pared by 5 bases and J by 8 bases, with 12 bases of the junction left unmatched. Germline CDR1 SGHNT, CDR2 YENEEA. As DNA, the CDR3 is TGTGCCAGCAGCCTTCGAACAGGGGGCGGGGAAGGCTACACCTTC. Its translation: CASSLRTGGGEGYTF.

The rearrangement joins TRBV5-1 to TRBJ2-7; 7 nucleotides align to TRBD1. Germline CDR1 and CDR2: SGHRS and YFSETQ. The CDR3 covers 15 residues. J was trimmed by 3 bases and V by 4 bases; bases with no gene match: 10. The CDR3 DNA reads as TGCGCCAGCAGCCTAGGGACAGTGGGGGACTACGAGCAGTACTTC. As protein: CASSLGTVGDYEQYF.

This clone was picked up a small number of times. The chain combines TRBV4-1 with TRBJ2-7; D assignment may be TRBD1 or TRBD2 (5 bases each). Trimming took 1 base from V and 7 from J, leaving 17 bases between them. The CDR3 is made up of 15 amino acids. The germline V gene encodes CDR1 MGHRA and CDR2 YSYEKL. The DNA of the CDR3 is TGCGCCAGCAGCCAAGGGTGGCAGGGAGTCCGGGAGCAGTACTTC. It is translated as CASSQGWQGVREQYF.

This rearrangement joins TRBV19 to TRBJ2-1; 8 positions match TRBD2. Germline V CDR1 and CDR2: LNHDA, SQIVND (reference sequence). CDR3 size: 15 residues. Trimming removed 3 bases from V and 4 bases from J; junction bases left unmatched: 5. For the CDR3, the DNA is TGTGCCAGTAGTATGCAGGCTAGCGGGTACAATGAGCAGTTCTTC. This sequence encodes CASSMQASGYNEQFF.

The chain is built from TRBV4-2 and TRBJ2-7; no clear D gene. CDR1 is LGHNA, CDR2 YNFKEQ, per germline. V lost 2 bases and J 6 bases, leaving 11 bases between the germline ends. The CDR3 has 13 amino acids. The CDR3 DNA reads TGTGCCAGCAGCCAAATCGGAGTGCGCGAGCAGTACTTC. It specifies CASSQIGVREQYF.

V gene TRBV4-1 combines with J gene TRBJ2-3, with 8 positions matching TRBD2. Germline trimming cut 1 base from V and 1 base from J; bases unmatched to any gene: 4. CDR3 size: 16 residues. The germline gives CDR1 MGHRA, CDR2 YSYEKL. Written as DNA, the CDR3 is TGCGCCAGCAGCCAAGTTCTAGCGGGTCGCACAGATACGCAGTATTTT. It yields the protein CASSQVLAGRTDTQYF.

The V call is TRBV6-1, the J call TRBJ2-3, with a possible D match to TRBD2 (5 bases). The CDR3 extends over 16 amino acids. Germline loops: CDR1 MNHNS, CDR2 SASEGT. V shed 4 bases and J shed 0 bases, with 14 bases lying between them. CDR3 loop: CASSVTTGRSTDTQYF. The DNA for the CDR3 is TGTGCCAGCAGTGTCACGACGGGGAGAAGCACAGATACGCAGTATTTT.

V usage is TRBV7-9 and J usage is TRBJ2-1, with D unresolved. Trimming removed 5 bases at V and 6 bases at J, with 8 bases between. The CDR3 contains 12 residues. CDR1 SEHNR and CDR2 FQNEAQ come from the germline V gene (reference sequence). CDR3 nucleotides: TGTGCCAGCAGCCCTCTAGGCAATGAGCAGTTCTTC. As protein: CASSPLGNEQFF.

The gene calls are TRBV4-2 and TRBJ1-2, with D unclear. The CDR3 has 15 residues. Trimming cost V 1 base and J 2 bases, with 11 bases left between them. Germline assignment: CDR1 LGHNA and CDR2 YNFKEQ. CDR3 amino acids: CASSQVLSRNYGYTF. For the CDR3, the DNA is TGTGCCAGCAGCCAAGTGCTTTCGAGAAACTATGGCTACACCTTC.

The V gene is TRBV5-8, the J gene TRBJ1-2; D is perhaps TRBD1 (6 bases). The CDR3 sequence is 14 residues long. The V end lost 4 bases, the J end lost 3 bases, and 13 bases lay between the germline ends. Looked up from germline, CDR1 is SGHTS and CDR2 is YDEGEE. CDR3 residues: CASSRRQEDYGYTF. For the CDR3, the DNA is TGTGCCAGCAGCAGGCGACAGGAGGACTATGGCTACACCTTC.